Listed here are 9 T cell receptor beta chains from one sample, sequenced in a study of identical twins. Each CDR3 protein gets one entry after TCRdb re-called the 5' RACE reads with MiXCR. The repertoire holds around 510,000 distinct CDR3 sequences, about 13% seen once, with approximately 0.98% in the top ten. The same sample was also used in a study of yellow fever vaccine responses in identical twins.

Material: CD4+ T cells sorted from blood. The source is a woman between 18 and 29 years old in good health.

The chain links TRBV7-2 to TRBJ2-7, with 9 bases matching TRBD1. V trimming: 5 bases; J trimming: 3 bases; junction bases outside the gene matches: 5. Germline CDR1 is SGHTA and CDR2 is FQGNSA. The CDR3 has 14 residues. CDR3 loop: CASSPRTGVYEQYF. CDR3 in DNA: TGTGCCAGCAGCCCTCGGACAGGGGTCTACGAGCAGTACTTC.

This chain uses TRBV11-2 with TRBJ2-1; 8 bases fit TRBD1. The J segment lost 6 bases and the V segment lost 4 bases, leaving 11 bases of the junction unmatched. This CDR3 spans 16 amino acids. The germline CDR1 and CDR2 sequences are SGHAT and FQNNGV. CDR3 bases: TGTGCCAGCAGCTCCATCTCCGGGGACAGGAGCAATGAGCAGTTCTTC. Residues: CASSSISGDRSNEQFF.

The sample holds a few counts of this clonotype. The V call is TRBV28, the J call TRBJ2-7; 8 bases align to TRBD2. The CDR3 sequence is 15 residues long. J was trimmed by 1 base and V by 3 bases; bases with no gene match: 5. The germline gives CDR1 MDHEN, CDR2 SYDVKM. CDR3 loop: CASSFGRGDSYEQYF. In DNA, the CDR3 is TGTGCCAGCAGTTTTGGGCGGGGGGATTCCTACGAGCAGTACTTC.

This chain uses TRBV4-3 with TRBJ2-1; the match to TRBD1 covers 9 bases. Germline CDR1 is LGHNA and CDR2 is YSLEER. The CDR3 is 14 residues long. The J segment lost 7 bases and the V segment lost 4 bases, leaving 5 bases of the junction unmatched. CDR3 DNA sequence: TGCGCCAGCAGCCGGGACAGGGTGGGGAATGAGCAGTTCTTC. Its translation: CASSRDRVGNEQFF.

The rearrangement joins TRBV20-1 to TRBJ2-3; 10 bases map to TRBD2. Germline assignment: CDR1 DFQATT and CDR2 SNEGSKA (reference sequence). This CDR3 is built from 14 residues. After removal of 6 bases from V and 6 bases from J, the junction contained 9 bases not matched to a gene. The CDR3 reads CSAKREGPPDTQYF. The DNA of the CDR3 is TGCAGTGCAAAGCGGGAGGGCCCTCCGGATACGCAGTATTTT.

This clonotype was seen ten or more times. The chain employs TRBV12-3 or TRBV12-4 and TRBJ2-1; the match to TRBD2 covers 15 bases. This CDR3 spans 15 amino acids. With 6 bases clipped from V and 9 bases from J, the junction kept 6 bases outside the gene matches. CDR3 sequence: CASRRTSGGAREQFF. CDR3 sequence (DNA): TGTGCCAGCAGGCGGACTAGCGGGGGGGCACGTGAGCAGTTCTTC.

The V and J genes are TRBV7-2 and TRBJ2-1; 8 bases fit TRBD2. The germline gives CDR1 SGHTA, CDR2 FQGNSA. Losses at the gene ends were 7 bases for V and 6 bases for J; bases not matched to a gene: 20. This CDR3 is 18 amino acids long. CDR3 coding DNA: TGTGCCAGCATACCCCCAATGACCCAGGGACTAGAGACCAATGAGCAGTTCTTC. The encoded protein is CASIPPMTQGLETNEQFF.

This clonotype came up a few times. The chain couples TRBV5-1 to TRBJ2-3; no clear D gene. The V end was cut by 2 bases, the J end by 7 bases, with 11 bases between. The germline gives CDR1 SGHRS, CDR2 YFSETQ. CDR3 length: 13 residues. The CDR3 nucleotides are TGCGCCAGCAGCTTATCCGACCCCAATACGCAGTATTTT. Translation gives CASSLSDPNTQYF.

This clonotype was detected only a few times. The CDR3 bases are TGTGCCAGCAGCTTAGTCCAGGGACACAATGAGCAGTTCTTC. Its translation: CASSLVQGHNEQFF. The V call is TRBV7-2, the J call TRBJ2-1, with D possibly called TRBD1 or TRBD2 (5 bases each). There are 14 residues in the CDR3. Germline V lookup: CDR1 SGHTA, CDR2 FQGNSA. V dropped 1 base and J dropped 5 bases, with 9 bases sitting between them.